The 30 T cell receptor beta chains below were found in one sample sequenced in a study of blood T cells in healthy people across ages. Sample-barcoded 5' priming and a J-beta primer mix drove a second PCR of 7 to 11 cycles. TCRdb re-derived calls from the 5' RACE reads in MiXCR, one entry per CDR3 protein. The sample contains about 1.7 million distinct CDR3 sequences, about 30% of which appear only once. Sequences were obtained from blood. These receptor sequences come from a woman aged 30 to 39 in good health.

This clonotype was recorded a few times. The gene calls are TRBV7-6 and TRBJ2-3; D perhaps matches TRBD2 (7 bases). The ends were cut back, 1 base at V and 6 bases at J, with 17 bases in the middle. The CDR3 is made up of 16 amino acids. Per the germline V gene, CDR1 is SGHVS and CDR2 is FNYEAQ. CDR3 in amino acids: CASSLVAGGPIDTQYF. The CDR3 DNA reads TGTGCCAGCAGCTTAGTCGCCGGGGGGCCGATTGATACGCAGTATTTT. Supplemented by reference TRBV7-6 and TRBJ2-3, the full variable domain reads GAGVSQSPRYKVTKRGQDVALRCDPISGHVSLYWYRQALGQGPEFLTYFNYEAQQDKSGLPNDRFSAERPEGSISTLTIQRTEQRDSAMYRCASSLVAGGPIDTQYFGPGTRLTVL.

This clonotype has only a few counts. The chain has TRBV19 and TRBJ1-2; D perhaps matches TRBD1 (5 bases). Trimming stripped 3 bases from V and 5 bases from J, with 13 bases between. This CDR3 has 14 amino acids. The germline CDR1 and CDR2 sequences are LNHDA and SQIVND (reference sequence). CDR3 bases: TGTGCCAGTAGTATCCCCGGGACCGCGTATGGCTACACCTTC. Amino acids: CASSIPGTAYGYTF.

The CDR3 is CASSQDRLAGGATQYF. Here the CDR3 DNA reads TGCGCCAGCAGCCAAGATCGACTAGCGGGAGGAGCTACGCAGTATTTT. The rearrangement joins TRBV4-3 to TRBJ2-3; 13 bases fit TRBD2. The germline gives CDR1 LGHNA, CDR2 YSLEER. J gave up 8 bases and V 0 bases, and 5 bases lay outside the gene matches. The CDR3 consists of 16 residues.

The table lists this clonotype with a few counts. The chain uses TRBV5-1 and TRBJ2-7, with D perhaps TRBD1 (5 bases). Germline assignment: CDR1 SGHRS and CDR2 YFSETQ. CDR3 length: 15 residues. The V gene lost 1 base and the J gene lost 5 bases, with 16 bases spanning the gap. CDR3 amino acids: CASSLLTGAVHEQYF. The CDR3 DNA follows: TGCGCCAGCAGCTTGTTAACAGGAGCCGTCCACGAGCAGTACTTC.

The chain carries TRBV20-1 and TRBJ1-5; no firm D call. V was cut by 6 bases and J by 0 bases, with 12 bases left in between. CDR1 and CDR2 from the germline V gene are DFQATT and SNEGSKA (reference sequence). The CDR3 loop spans 14 amino acids. CDR3 residues: CSAGWTHSNQPQHF. In nucleotides, the CDR3 is TGCAGTGCGGGGTGGACGCATAGCAATCAGCCCCAGCATTTT.

The chain links TRBV14 to TRBJ2-5; TRBD2 matches at 15 bases. The V gene end was trimmed by 2 bases and the J gene end by 5 bases; junction bases not matched to a gene: 3. This CDR3 comprises 16 residues. Germline CDR1 reads SGHDN; CDR2 reads FVKESK. For the CDR3, the DNA is TGTGCCAGCAGCCAACCGGGACTAGCGGGAGGCGAGACCCAGTACTTC. Translation gives CASSQPGLAGGETQYF. The variable domain in full, with the rest retrieved from reference TRBV14 and TRBJ2-5, is EAGVTQFPSHSVIEKGQTVTLRCDPISGHDNLYWYRRVMGKEIKFLLHFVKESKQDESGMPNNRFLAERTGGTYSTLKVQPAELEDSGVYFCASSQPGLAGGETQYFGPGTRLLVL.

The V call is TRBV12-3 or TRBV12-4, the J call TRBJ1-1; weak D call: TRBD1 (5 bases). This CDR3 is built from 12 residues. V lost 5 bases and J lost 8, with 12 bases in between. The CDR3 spells CASSPPRQEAFF. CDR3 sequence (DNA): TGTGCCAGCAGTCCCCCCCGACAGGAAGCTTTCTTT.

Worth noting for this clonotype: Given a much more abundant clone one base away, this may be a read error. The genes are TRBV4-1 and TRBJ1-2; D unclear. The CDR3 is made up of 14 amino acids. The germline CDR1 and CDR2 sequences are MGHRA and YSYEKL. The CDR3 is CASSRRTENCGYTF. The CDR3 bases are TGCGCCAGCAGCCGGCGGACGGAAAACTGTGGCTACACCTTC.

For this clonotype: This could be a read error, since a much larger clone is one nucleotide away. The chain employs TRBV12-3 or TRBV12-4 and TRBJ2-3; no clear D. The CDR3 runs 16 residues. Trimming stripped 3 bases from V and 3 bases from J, with 16 bases between. The CDR3 loop is CASSLRSDTRTDTQYF. CDR3 DNA sequence: TGTGCCAGCAGTTTGCGCTCAGACACGCGTACAGATACGCAGTATTTT.

The CDR3 sequence: CASKVGGRGGTDTQYF. The DNA of the CDR3 is TGTGCCAGCAAGGTTGGGGGGCGAGGAGGTACAGATACGCAGTATTTT. The chain carries TRBV6-1 and TRBJ2-3; either TRBD1 or TRBD2 may supply D (6 bases each). Germline-derived CDR1 and CDR2 are MNHNS and SASEGT. Deletions cut 7 bases from V and 3 bases from J, with 20 bases between. The CDR3 length is 16 residues.

Note on this clonotype: One end of the junction varies from germline; a read error may be responsible. V usage is TRBV6-2 or TRBV6-3 and J usage is TRBJ2-5; 8 bases agree with TRBD1. Per germline, CDR1 MNHEY and CDR2 SVGEGT. This CDR3 contains 12 residues. The CDR3 DNA reads TGTGTCAGCAGTTGGACAGGGGAGACCCAGTACTTC. The encoded protein is CVSSWTGETQYF.

In this sample, this clonotype turned up a few times. This may come from a read error, since a much larger clone is one base off. The chain has TRBV7-2 and TRBJ2-6; D may match TRBD1 or TRBD2 (6 bases each). CDR1 SGHTA and CDR2 FQGNSA come from the germline V gene. The CDR3 is made up of 15 amino acids. This CDR3 is CASSFGGSGADVLTF. Here the CDR3 DNA reads TGTGCCAGCAGCTTCGGGGGCTCTGGGGCCGACGTCCTGACTTTC.

The chain is built from TRBV6-2 or TRBV6-3 and TRBJ1-2; 9 bases agree with TRBD1. Germline V gives CDR1 MNHEY, CDR2 SVGEGT. J lost 6 bases, V lost 7 bases, and 3 bases had no gene match. The CDR3 sequence is 12 residues long. Here the CDR3 reads CASTRDRDGYTF. The CDR3 DNA follows: TGTGCCAGCACTCGGGACAGGGATGGCTACACCTTC.

In this sample, this clonotype turned up a few times. The V gene is TRBV6-5, the J gene TRBJ1-4; tentatively, D is TRBD1 (6 bases). Germline V CDR1 and CDR2: MNHEY, SVGAGI. V dropped 8 bases and J dropped 15 bases, with 19 bases sitting between them. The CDR3 length is 12 residues. DNA for the CDR3: TGTGCCAGCCGGCCCACGACAGGCCTAATGTTTTTT. Protein sequence: CASRPTTGLMFF.

Points on this clonotype: A far larger clone is a single base away, which makes a read error likely. V gene TRBV5-1 combines with J gene TRBJ2-1, with a possible D match to TRBD1 (5 bases). The J call is doubtful: the DNA matches TRBJ2-7 better. CDR1 SGHRS and CDR2 YFSETQ come from the germline V gene. This CDR3 is built from 15 residues. The CDR3 spells CASSLGQTSYNEQYF. In nucleotides, the CDR3 is TGCGCCAGCAGCTTGGGACAGACCTCCTACAATGAGCAGTACTTC.

V is TRBV7-2 and J is TRBJ2-1; the match to TRBD2 covers 7 bases. The CDR3 runs 16 residues. Trimming removed 0 bases from V and 4 bases from J; junction bases left unmatched: 6. From germline, CDR1 is SGHTA and CDR2 FQGNSA. The CDR3 nucleotides read TGTGCCAGCAGCTTAGCTGGGACTATGAGTTACAATGAGCAGTTCTTC. It encodes CASSLAGTMSYNEQFF.

The V call is TRBV7-6, the J call TRBJ1-5, with 9 bases aligning to TRBD1. Germline-derived CDR1 and CDR2 are SGHVS and FNYEAQ. Germline trimming cut 6 bases from V and 3 bases from J; bases unmatched to any gene: 6. This CDR3 has 15 amino acids. The CDR3 loop is CASRPGTGNNQPQHF. DNA of the CDR3: TGTGCCAGCAGGCCAGGGACAGGGAACAATCAGCCCCAGCATTTT.

V gene TRBV24-1 combines with J gene TRBJ2-1, with TRBD2 matching 7 bases. The CDR3 has 15 residues. Germline V gene sequence: CDR1 KGHDR, CDR2 SFDVKD. The V segment lost 5 bases and the J segment 1 base; nucleotides outside the gene matches: 4. This CDR3 is CATSGAGRSYNEQFF. DNA of the CDR3: TGTGCCACCAGTGGGGCCGGGAGGTCCTACAATGAGCAGTTCTTC.

The chain links TRBV13 to TRBJ1-2; D gene ambiguous. Germline CDR1 reads PRHDT; CDR2 reads FYEKMQ (reference sequence). Between the trimmed V and J ends, which lost 5 bases and 0 bases, there was a span of 13 bases. The CDR3 is made up of 15 amino acids. The CDR3 nucleotides are TGTGCCAGCAGCCATGGCGGTGAAGCTAACTATGGCTACACCTTC. Protein sequence: CASSHGGEANYGYTF.

The chain carries TRBV7-9 and TRBJ1-1, with a tentative D call TRBD1 (5 bases). The CDR3 is made up of 13 amino acids. Germline V gene data show CDR1 as SEHNR and CDR2 as FQNEAQ (reference sequence). V was trimmed by 4 bases and J by 5 bases, leaving 11 bases between them. DNA of the CDR3: TGTGCCAGCAGCTCCGGGGGAGAGACTGAAGCTTTCTTT. This codes for CASSSGGETEAFF. The full variable domain, its missing parts supplied by reference TRBV7-9 and TRBJ1-1, is DTGVSQNPRHKITKRGQNVTFRCDPISEHNRLYWYRQTLGQGPEFLTYFQNEAQLEKSRLLSDRFSAERPKGSFSTLEIQRTEQGDSAMYLCASSSGGETEAFFGQGTRLTVV.

This clonotype was found many times. The rearrangement links TRBV5-4 to TRBJ2-7; tentatively, D is TRBD1 or TRBD2 (5 bases each). V was trimmed by 4 bases and J by 4 bases, leaving 21 bases between them. The V gene's germline CDR1 is SGHNT and CDR2 YYREEE (reference sequence). There are 16 residues in the CDR3. The CDR3 sequence is CASSPPGGEGRYEQYF. The CDR3 DNA reads TGTGCCAGCAGCCCACCTGGGGGTGAGGGTCGGTACGAGCAGTACTTC.

The chain recombines TRBV5-1 with TRBJ1-2, with D tentatively TRBD1 (5 bases). Germline CDR1 reads SGHRS; CDR2 reads YFSETQ. This CDR3 has 17 amino acids. V was cut by 0 bases and J by 7 bases, with 22 bases left in between. CDR3 region: CASSLDGRERVNAGYTF. CDR3 DNA sequence: TGCGCCAGCAGCTTGGATGGCAGGGAAAGGGTCAATGCTGGCTACACCTTC.

This clonotype was detected once. The chain combines TRBV5-1 with TRBJ2-3, with a tentative D call TRBD2 (5 bases). CDR1 is SGHRS and CDR2 is YFSETQ in the germline V gene. This CDR3 has 14 residues. Trimming stripped 7 bases from V and 4 bases from J, with 16 bases between. For the CDR3, the DNA is TGCGCCAGCGATACTAGTGAGGTATCAGATACGCAGTATTTT. This encodes CASDTSEVSDTQYF.

This clonotype was counted many times. The chain is built from TRBV5-1 and TRBJ2-1; no definite D call. This CDR3 comprises 15 residues. V gave up 2 bases and J gave up 0 bases, with 9 bases separating them. The germline V gene has CDR1 SGHRS and CDR2 YFSETQ. This chain's CDR3 is CASSLAVTSYNEQFF. The CDR3 nucleotides read TGCGCCAGCAGCTTAGCAGTGACCTCCTACAATGAGCAGTTCTTC.

The V and J genes are TRBV19 and TRBJ2-3; 7 nucleotides align to TRBD2. Germline values: CDR1 LNHDA, CDR2 SQIVND (reference sequence). After removal of 7 bases from V and 0 bases from J, the junction contained 4 bases not matched to a gene. The CDR3 loop spans 14 amino acids. The CDR3 coding sequence is TGTGCCAGTAAATCGCGGGGGAGCACAGATACGCAGTATTTT. Translating gives CASKSRGSTDTQYF.

J is TRBJ2-4 and V is TRBV5-1; a weak D match, TRBD2 (6 bases). The closer fit of TRBJ2-5 to the DNA end suggests the J call may be wrong. Germline V gives CDR1 SGHRS, CDR2 YFSETQ. This CDR3 region has 18 residues. CDR3 in DNA: TGCGCCAGCAGCTTGGAGGAAGGGACTTTCTCCCTTCTGGAGACCCAGTACTTC. Translation: CASSLEEGTFSLLETQYF.

The chain employs TRBV5-1 and TRBJ2-1; D uncertain. V was cut by 3 bases and J by 0 bases, with 16 bases left in between. Germline CDR1 is SGHRS and CDR2 is YFSETQ. The CDR3 length is 17 residues. The CDR3 spells CASSSSGGYRSYNEQFF. The CDR3 nucleotides are TGCGCCAGCAGCTCCAGTGGCGGATACCGCTCCTACAATGAGCAGTTCTTC.

This clonotype was observed a handful of times. A read error may be the cause here, since a much bigger clone is one base away. The chain carries TRBV20-1 and TRBJ2-5, with 7 bases that match TRBD2. CDR1 and CDR2 (germline): DFQATT, SNEGSKA (reference sequence). The CDR3 length is 13 residues. For the CDR3, the DNA is TGCAGTGCTTATCCTAGCGGTCAAGAGACCCTGTACTTC. It encodes CSAYPSGQETLYF.

The chain carries TRBV2 and TRBJ2-5; 7 bases map to TRBD2. The DNA end favors TRBJ2-7, so the J call may be wrong. CDR1 SNHLY and CDR2 FYNNEI come from the germline V gene. The CDR3 is 14 residues long. DNA for the CDR3: TGTGCCAGTAGTCGCGCGGGAGAAACCCACGAGCAGTACTTC. Amino acids: CASSRAGETHEQYF.

For this clonotype: A read error is possible here, since a much larger clone lies one base away. The genes are TRBV5-6 and TRBJ2-1, with 7 bases identical to TRBD1. The trim removed 0 bases at V and 13 bases at J, leaving 10 bases unmatched. From germline, CDR1 is SGHDT and CDR2 YYEEEE. The CDR3 totals 14 residues. The CDR3 sequence is CASSLDDRVETQFF. The CDR3 DNA is TGTGCCAGCAGCTTGGACGACAGGGTGGAGACCCAGTTCTTC. Full variable domain (rest looked up from reference TRBV5-6 and TRBJ2-1): DAGVTQSPTHLIKTRGQQVTLRCSPKSGHDTVSWYQQALGQGPQFIFQYYEEEERQRGNFPDRFSGHQFPNYSSELNVNALLLGDSALYLCASSLDDRVETQFFGPGTRLTVL.